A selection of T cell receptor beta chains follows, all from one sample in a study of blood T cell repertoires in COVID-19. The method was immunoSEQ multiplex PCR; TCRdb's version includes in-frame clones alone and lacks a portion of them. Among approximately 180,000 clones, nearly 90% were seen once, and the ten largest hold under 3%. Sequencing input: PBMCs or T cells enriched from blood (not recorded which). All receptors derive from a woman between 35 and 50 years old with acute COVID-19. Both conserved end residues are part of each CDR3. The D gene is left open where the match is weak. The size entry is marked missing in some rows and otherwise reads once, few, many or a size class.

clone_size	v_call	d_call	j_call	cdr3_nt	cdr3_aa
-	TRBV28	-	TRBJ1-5	TGTGCCAGCAGCCTGAATCAGCCCCAGCATTTT	CASSLNQPQHF
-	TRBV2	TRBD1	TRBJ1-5	TGTGCCAGCAGTACCGGGACAGGGAATCAGCCCCAGCATTTT	CASSTGTGNQPQHF
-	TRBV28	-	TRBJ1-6	TGTGCCAGCAGCCGCGGGGGCAGGAATTCACCCCTCCACTTT	CASSRGGRNSPLHF
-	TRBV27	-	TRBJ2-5	TGTGCCAGCAGTTTGGGGGGGGGCCCCCAAGAGACCCAGTACTTC	CASSLGGGPQETQYF
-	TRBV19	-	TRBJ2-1	TGTGCCAGTAGTATAGATAGACTGGTCTCCTACAATGAGCAGTTCTTC	CASSIDRLVSYNEQFF
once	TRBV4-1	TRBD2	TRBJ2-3	TGCGCCAGCAGCCCTCTAGCGGGAGGAAGATCAGATACGCAGTATTTT	CASSPLAGGRSDTQYF
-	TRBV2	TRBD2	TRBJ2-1	TGTGCCAGCAGTGGGGGACTAGCGGGGTACAATGAGCAGTTCTTC	CASSGGLAGYNEQFF
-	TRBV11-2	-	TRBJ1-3	TGTGCCAGCAGCTTAGGTCTGGGAAACACCATATATTTT	CASSLGLGNTIYF
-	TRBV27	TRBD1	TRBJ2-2	TGTGCCAGCAGTCAGGACAGGGTAACCGGGGAGCTGTTTTTT	CASSQDRVTGELFF
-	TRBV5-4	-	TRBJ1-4	TGTGCCAGCAGCTTGTGGGGCCGTTCAACTAATGAAAAACTGTTTTTT	CASSLWGRSTNEKLFF
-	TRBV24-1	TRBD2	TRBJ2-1	TGTGCCACCAGTGATTTGCTGGGAGGGAGTGAGCAGTTCTTC	CATSDLLGGSEQFF
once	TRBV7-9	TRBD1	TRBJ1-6	TGTGCCAGCAGATCTGGGGGGACAGGGAATAATTCACCCCTCCACTTT	CASRSGGTGNNSPLHF
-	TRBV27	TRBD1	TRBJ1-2	TGTGCCAGCAGTTTTGTGACAGGGGAAGGCTACACCTTC	CASSFVTGEGYTF
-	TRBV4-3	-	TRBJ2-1	TGCGCCAGCAGCCAAGTACCCCAGCAAAATCGGGGTGAGCAGTTCTTC	CASSQVPQQNRGEQFF
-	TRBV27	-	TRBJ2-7	TGTGCCAGCAGTTTATCTAAGATGAGTTACGAGCAGTACTTC	CASSLSKMSYEQYF
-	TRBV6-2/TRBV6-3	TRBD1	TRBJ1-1	TGTGCCAGCAGTTACTCGACGGACAGGGGTGACACTGAAGCTTTCTTT	CASSYSTDRGDTEAFF
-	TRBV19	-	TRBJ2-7	TGTGCCAGTACCGGGGACTTCTCCGTAGACGAGCAGTACTTC	CASTGDFSVDEQYF
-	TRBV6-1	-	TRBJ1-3	TGTGCCAGCAGTGAAGCTTTCTTCTCTGGAAACACCATATATTTT	CASSEAFFSGNTIYF
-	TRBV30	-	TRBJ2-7	TGTGCCTGGAGGAAACAGCAGTTCTCCTACGAGCAGTACTTC	CAWRKQQFSYEQYF
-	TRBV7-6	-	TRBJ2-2	TGTGCCAGCAGCTCCAACGAGGGACTCGGGGAGCTGTTTTTT	CASSSNEGLGELFF
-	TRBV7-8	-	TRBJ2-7	TGTGCCAGCAGCTTAGTTTCGGGAGTTTTTTTGGGTTCCTACGAGCAGTACTTC	CASSLVSGVFLGSYEQYF
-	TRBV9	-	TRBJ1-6	TGTGCCAGCAGCGCGCCACAGGGAAATAATTCACCCCTCCACTTT	CASSAPQGNNSPLHF
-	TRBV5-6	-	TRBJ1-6	TGTGCCAGCAGCTTGAGGAGGGCGTATGGGAATTCACCCCTCCACTTT	CASSLRRAYGNSPLHF
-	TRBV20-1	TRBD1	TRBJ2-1	TGCAGTGCTAGTGATCCGACAGGGGGCAATTTGAATGAGCAGTTCTTC	CSASDPTGGNLNEQFF
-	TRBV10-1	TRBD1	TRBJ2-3	TGCGCCAGCAGTGAATCGGGACAGAGCACAGATACGCAGTATTTT	CASSESGQSTDTQYF
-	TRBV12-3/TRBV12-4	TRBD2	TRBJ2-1	TGTGCCAGCAGTTTAGTCGGGGGGGATGAGCAGTTCTTC	CASSLVGGDEQFF
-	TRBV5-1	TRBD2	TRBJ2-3	TGCGCCAGCAGCCCCCTGACTAGCGGGGGGGCCAAAGATACGCAGTATTTT	CASSPLTSGGAKDTQYF
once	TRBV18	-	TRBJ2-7	TGTGCCAGCTCACCCGAGACAGTCTACGAGCAGTACTTC	CASSPETVYEQYF
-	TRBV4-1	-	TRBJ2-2	TGCGCCAGCAGCCAATCGACTATCACCGGGGAGCTGTTTTTT	CASSQSTITGELFF
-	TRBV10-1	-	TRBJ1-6	TGCGCCAGCAACCCCTGTCCCGTAGACAGATGTAAATCACCCCTCCACTTT	CASNPCPVDRCKSPLHF
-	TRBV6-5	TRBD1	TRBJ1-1	TGTGCCAGCAGTTACTTTCAGGGGGCGGACACTGAAGCTTTCTTT	CASSYFQGADTEAFF
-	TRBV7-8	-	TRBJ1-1	TGTGCCAGCAGCTTAGGACACTCGAACACTGAAGCTTTCTTT	CASSLGHSNTEAFF
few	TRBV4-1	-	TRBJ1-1	TGCGCCAGCAGCGACGGAGTGAACACTGAAGCTTTCTTT	CASSDGVNTEAFF
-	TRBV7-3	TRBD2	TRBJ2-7	TGTGCCAGCAGCCAAATTGGTGGCGGGAGTTTCTCCTACGAGCAGTACTTC	CASSQIGGGSFSYEQYF
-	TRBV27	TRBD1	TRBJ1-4	TGTGCCAGCAGTTCCCGACCTCGGACAGGGGGACTGTTTTTT	CASSSRPRTGGLFF